Each of the 16 T cell receptor beta chains below was sequenced from the same sample in a study of radiation and T cells in renal cell carcinoma. Regarding time point: blood 4 weeks post-SBRT, at nephrectomy. Regarding treatment: 15 Gy SBRT to primary tumor, nephrectomy 4 weeks later. The data were produced by immunoSEQ multiplex PCR, yet TCRdb's version contains in-frame clones alone and is incomplete. The sample holds 150,000 or so clones, 88% seen once. Here the sequenced sample was blood, taken from a patient whose treatment included radiotherapy and nephrectomy. The source of these receptors is a woman in her forties or fifties with renal cell carcinoma.

The sample holds one count of this clone. The chain combines TRBV11-1 with TRBJ2-7; D is uncertain. From germline, CDR1 is SGHAT and CDR2 FQDESV (reference sequence). V dropped 8 bases and J dropped 6 bases, with 17 bases sitting between them. The CDR3 length is 13 residues. The CDR3 sequence: CASCVGFSGEQYF. The CDR3 coding sequence is TGTGCCAGCTGCGTGGGCTTTTCGGGCGAGCAGTACTTC.

This clone is a singleton in its sample. V and J are TRBV19 and TRBJ1-6; the D gene is possibly TRBD1 (5 bases). V shed 7 bases and J shed 6 bases, with 16 bases lying between them. Germline loops: CDR1 LNHDA, CDR2 SQIVND (reference sequence). This CDR3 region has 15 residues. CDR3 sequence reads: CASTIGDRSNSPLHF. The CDR3 nucleotides read TGTGCCAGTACTATTGGAGACAGATCTAATTCACCCCTCCACTTT.

The rearrangement joins TRBV4-1 to TRBJ2-3, with TRBD2 identical over 8 bases. Germline CDR1 MGHRA, CDR2 YSYEKL. Trimming at V came to 3 bases and at J to 3 bases, leaving 8 bases not matched to a gene. The CDR3 consists of 16 residues. The DNA for the CDR3 is TGCGCCAGCAGCCATTTAGCGGGGCCCCTTACAGATACGCAGTATTTT. As protein: CASSHLAGPLTDTQYF.

V is TRBV11-3 and J is TRBJ2-2, with a possible D match to TRBD1 (5 bases). The CDR3 runs 13 residues. The ends were cut back, 6 bases at V and 7 bases at J, with 12 bases in the middle. In germline, CDR1 is SGHNT, CDR2 YENEEA. The DNA for the CDR3 is TGTGCCAGCAGTTCGACAGCAGTCGGGGAGCTGTTTTTT. Protein sequence: CASSSTAVGELFF.

The sample holds many counts of this clone. This sequence joins TRBV4-3 and TRBJ1-1, with D maybe TRBD1 (5 bases). Trimming stripped 2 bases from V and 3 bases from J, with 16 bases between. The CDR3 covers 16 residues. Germline lookup yields CDR1 LGHNA and CDR2 YSLEER. The CDR3 DNA reads TGCGCCAGCAGCCAAAACTTCGGGGGAAGACACACTGAAGCTTTCTTT. Encoded protein: CASSQNFGGRHTEAFF.

This rearrangement joins TRBV7-2 to TRBJ2-1; 8 bases are shared with TRBD2. The CDR3 consists of 16 residues. V lost 1 base and J lost 2; bases outside the gene matches: 4. Germline V gene sequence: CDR1 SGHTA, CDR2 FQGNSA. This CDR3 reads CASSLGSSGAYNEQFF. The DNA of the CDR3 is TGTGCCAGCAGCTTAGGGAGTAGCGGGGCCTACAATGAGCAGTTCTTC.

This clone was recorded once. The chain couples TRBV18 to TRBJ1-1, with D tentatively TRBD1 (5 bases). The germline V gene encodes CDR1 KGHSH and CDR2 LQKENI. The CDR3 runs 18 residues. The V and J ends lost 6 bases and 0 bases respectively, with 23 bases between them. The DNA of the CDR3 is TGTGCCAGCTCCCTTTTTATGGTGGGAGAGGGGATGAACACTGAAGCTTTCTTT. It encodes CASSLFMVGEGMNTEAFF.

This chain uses TRBV2 with TRBJ2-5, with a tentative D call TRBD2 (6 bases). CDR3 length equals 13 residues. Germline-derived CDR1 and CDR2 are SNHLY and FYNNEI. V lost 5 bases to trimming and J lost 2 bases, with 9 bases between them. CDR3 coding DNA: TGTGCCAGCAGTCGGGACTCTCAAGAGACCCAGTACTTC. Translation: CASSRDSQETQYF.

V and J are TRBV6-5 and TRBJ1-4, with D unresolved. This CDR3 is 14 amino acids long. Germline CDR1 and CDR2: MNHEY and SVGAGI. Trimming cost V 5 bases and J 7 bases, with 14 bases left between them. Here the CDR3 DNA reads TGTGCCAGCAGTCCAGGTTTCCGACCTGAAAAACTGTTTTTT. Its protein is CASSPGFRPEKLFF.

The chain carries TRBV21-1 and TRBJ2-4; the table's D call of TRBD1 was not tested on the DNA. TRBV21-1 is recorded as a pseudogene. The CDR3 consists of 14 residues. CDR3 region: CASSLNRGRGIQYF. The CDR3 DNA reads TGTGCCAGCAGCCTGAACAGGGGGCGGGGCATTCAGTACTTC.

CDR3 in amino acids: CASSFHRAGRVDEQFF. In DNA form, the CDR3 reads TGTGCCAGCAGCTTCCATCGGGCTGGTAGGGTCGATGAGCAGTTCTTC. The rearrangement joins TRBV7-2 to TRBJ2-1; D remains unclear. V was pared by 3 bases and J by 8 bases, with 20 bases between. The germline CDR1 and CDR2 sequences are SGHTA and FQGNSA. The CDR3 is 16 amino acids.

V gene TRBV2 combines with J gene TRBJ1-2; TRBD1 is a possible D gene (6 bases). CDR3 size: 13 residues. Deletions cut 8 bases from V and 8 bases from J, with 18 bases between. Germline V CDR1 and CDR2: SNHLY, FYNNEI. CDR3 region: CASGTGLDWGYTF. CDR3 DNA: TGTGCCAGCGGCACAGGGTTAGATTGGGGCTACACCTTC. Full variable domain (missing parts from reference TRBV2 and TRBJ1-2): EPEVTQTPSHQVTQMGQEVILRCVPISNHLYFYWYRQILGQKVEFLVSFYNNEISEKSEIFDDQFSVERPDGSNFTLKIRSTKLEDSAMYFCASGTGLDWGYTFGSGTRLTVV.

J is TRBJ2-3 and V is TRBV11-2, with D possibly TRBD2 on 7 matching bases. Deletions cut 5 bases from V and 6 bases from J, with 21 bases between. The germline CDR1 and CDR2 sequences are SGHAT and FQNNGV. The CDR3 is made up of 16 amino acids. CDR3 coding DNA: TGTGCCAGCAGCCTCGCATACGGGGGGCGGGCGGATACGCAGTATTTT. It yields the protein CASSLAYGGRADTQYF.

J is TRBJ2-3 and V is TRBV15; D might be TRBD1 (5 bases). The CDR3 sequence is 13 residues long. Trimming took off 5 bases at V and 4 bases at J, with 10 bases between the two ends. Germline assignment: CDR1 LNHNV and CDR2 YYDKDF (reference sequence). The CDR3 DNA is TGTGCCACCAGCTCTGGGGCGGCAGATACGCAGTATTTT. Translated, it gives CATSSGAADTQYF.

The V call is TRBV5-5, the J call TRBJ1-2, with D uncertain. This CDR3 is built from 13 residues. Looked up from germline, CDR1 is SGHKS and CDR2 is YYEKEE (reference sequence). Trimming took 4 bases from V and 4 from J, leaving 11 bases between them. The CDR3 nucleotides are TGTGCCAGCAGCGAGACTGAATTCTATGGCTACACCTTC. Translating it yields CASSETEFYGYTF.

The V gene is TRBV5-1, the J gene TRBJ1-1; D is unresolved. Germline CDR1 reads SGHRS; CDR2 reads YFSETQ. Trimming removed 4 bases from V and 2 bases from J, with 9 bases in between. This CDR3 contains 13 residues. The CDR3 region has the DNA TGCGCCAGCAGCGAGGGATTCAACACTGAAGCTTTCTTT. Translation: CASSEGFNTEAFF.